The 10 T cell receptor beta chains listed next were all sequenced from one sample in a study of vaccination effects on CD4 cells after COVID-19. These receptors' antigens are unknown. Viral peptide pool expansion of antigen-specific CD4+ T cells preceded sequencing in the ViraFEST assay. Following 10 days of culture, CD4+ T cells were isolated. Participants received two doses of either the BNT162b2 or mRNA-1273 vaccine. Produced via immunoSEQ multiplex PCR; TCRdb's table is partial and in-frame only. The table lists 30,000 to 40,000 clones, 72% of them singletons. Source: CD4+ T cells from PBMCs cultured with HCoV-229E spike peptides, taken after COVID-19 vaccination. Source of these receptors: a human donor who received a COVID-19 vaccine.

The rearrangement joins TRBV4-1 to TRBJ2-1; 9 bases are a match to TRBD2. Germline V CDR1 and CDR2: MGHRA, YSYEKL. The CDR3 has 16 amino acids. The junction had 16 bases not matched to a gene; V was cut back by 4 bases and J by 12 bases. The CDR3 DNA reads as TGCGCCAGCAGCCCCCACCCCGGGACTAGCATCCTGGTGCAGTTCTTC. It yields the protein CASSPHPGTSILVQFF.

The rearrangement links TRBV20-1 to TRBJ2-5; D is possibly TRBD1 (5 bases). The length of the CDR3 is 11 residues. Germline V gene sequence: CDR1 DFQATT, CDR2 SNEGSKA (reference sequence). V lost 7 bases and J lost 2, with 8 bases in between. CDR3 coding DNA: TGCAGTGGGACATTACAAGAGACCCAGTACTTC. Protein sequence: CSGTLQETQYF.

The genes are TRBV18 and TRBJ1-2; 7 bases match TRBD1. V shed 4 bases and J 5 bases; nucleotides not matched to a gene: 4. There are 13 residues in the CDR3. Looked up from germline, CDR1 is KGHSH and CDR2 is LQKENI. The CDR3, as DNA: TGTGCCAGCTCACTTGACAGGGAGTATGGCTACACCTTC. Its translation: CASSLDREYGYTF.

The rearrangement joins TRBV7-9 to TRBJ1-6; 8 positions match TRBD1. V lost 7 bases and J lost 10; bases outside the gene matches: 9. CDR1 is SEHNR and CDR2 is FQNEAQ in the germline V gene (reference sequence). The CDR3 spans 14 residues. This CDR3 is CASTSRTGNSPLHF. The CDR3 nucleotides read TGTGCCAGCACGTCTCGGACAGGGAACTCACCCCTCCACTTT.

This clone was detected only once. The gene calls are TRBV27 and TRBJ2-7, with 8 bases fitting TRBD2. Germline V gives CDR1 MNHEY, CDR2 SMNVEV (reference sequence). CDR3 length equals 15 residues. V was clipped by 6 bases and J by 2 bases; unmatched bases: 9. The CDR3 DNA reads TGTGCCAGCAGATCCAGCCTAGCGGGTGCCTACGAGCAGTACTTC. It specifies CASRSSLAGAYEQYF.

The chain carries TRBV24-1 and TRBJ2-1, with 11 bases that match TRBD2. Germline CDR1 and CDR2: KGHDR and SFDVKD. The CDR3 covers 18 residues. The junction had 9 bases not matched to a gene; V was cut back by 4 bases and J by 2 bases. CDR3 coding DNA: TGTGCCACCAGTGACCACCCCGGGACTAGCGGACCCTACAATGAGCAGTTCTTC. As protein: CATSDHPGTSGPYNEQFF.

The chain employs TRBV10-3 and TRBJ2-5; possibly TRBD2 for D (7 bases). The CDR3 sequence is 16 residues long. V lost 4 bases to trimming and J lost 5 bases, with 20 bases between them. Germline V gene sequence: CDR1 ENHRY, CDR2 SYGVKD. The CDR3 here is CAISGRGGGPRETQYF. CDR3 nucleotides: TGTGCCATCAGTGGTCGGGGCGGGGGCCCTCGGGAGACCCAGTACTTC.

The V gene is TRBV10-3, the J gene TRBJ2-2; D remains unclear. The V end was cut by 0 bases, the J end by 1 base, with 6 bases between. The CDR3 extends over 15 amino acids. Germline V gene sequence: CDR1 ENHRY, CDR2 SYGVKD. The DNA for the CDR3 is TGTGCCATCAGTGAGTCTACGAGGAACACCGGGGAGCTGTTTTTT. Translation gives CAISESTRNTGELFF.

The V call is TRBV6-1, the J call TRBJ2-2, with 7 bases fitting TRBD2. Germline V CDR1 and CDR2: MNHNS, SASEGT. The CDR3 sequence is 13 residues long. J lost 15 bases, V lost 1 base, and 8 bases had no gene match. The CDR3 here is CASSEEWGGLVFF. In DNA, the CDR3 is TGTGCCAGCAGTGAAGAATGGGGGGGTCTCGTGTTTTTT.

In its sample, this clone was seen once. This sequence joins TRBV10-2 and TRBJ2-7, with 12 bases fitting TRBD2. V was pared by 8 bases and J by 2 bases, with 1 base of the junction left unmatched. Germline V gene data show CDR1 as WSHSY and CDR2 as SAAADI. This CDR3 spans 13 amino acids. The CDR3: CASRTSGTYEQYF. CDR3 DNA: TGCGCCAGCCGGACTAGCGGGACCTACGAGCAGTACTTC.